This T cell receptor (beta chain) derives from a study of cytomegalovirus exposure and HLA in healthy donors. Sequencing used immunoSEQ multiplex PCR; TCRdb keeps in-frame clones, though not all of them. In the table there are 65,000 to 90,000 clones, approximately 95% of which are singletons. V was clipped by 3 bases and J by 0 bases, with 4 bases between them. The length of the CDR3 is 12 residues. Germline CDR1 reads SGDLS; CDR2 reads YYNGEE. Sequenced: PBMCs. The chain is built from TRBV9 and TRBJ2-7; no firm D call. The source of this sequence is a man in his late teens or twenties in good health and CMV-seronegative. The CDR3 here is CASSDGSYEQYF. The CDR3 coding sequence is TGTGCCAGCAGCGACGGCTCCTACGAGCAGTACTTC.